This T cell receptor beta chain appears in the sequencing data of a study of cytomegalovirus exposure and HLA in healthy donors. CDR3 length: 16 residues. V lost 1 base and J lost 5; bases outside the gene matches: 10. Germline V lookup: CDR1 SQVTM, CDR2 ANQGSEA. A multiplex PCR was run with 60 Vbeta primers and 13 Jbeta primers. Profiled with immunoSEQ multiplex PCR; TCRdb holds only in-frame clones, not every one. The sample comprises around 170,000 clones, around 77% of which are singletons, and around 2.2% rests with the top ten. Among the donors, all were healthy bone marrow donors. Concerning this clone itself: What it binds is unknown.

The study's findings and limits: Cytomegalovirus association was listed for under 200 TCR beta chains. Later analysis revealed greater clonal expansion in HLA-associated TCR beta chains than in equally common others. Sequencing had likely introduced a cluster of highly shared sequence variants as an artifact.

The genes are TRBV29-1 and TRBJ2-1; 8 bases align to TRBD2. The source material was PBMCs. The receptor's source is a man between 60 and 75 years old in good health and CMV-seronegative. This CDR3 reads CSVEGYSGGDNNEQFF. DNA of the CDR3: TGCAGCGTTGAAGGGTATTCGGGGGGGGATAACAATGAGCAGTTCTTC.